Following are 27 T cell receptor beta chains from one sample sequenced in a study of beta chain features in type 1 diabetes. Of the isolated RNA, all was reverse transcribed, and so the sequenced material was expressed TCRB transcripts. Produced via immunoSEQ multiplex PCR; TCRdb's table is partial and in-frame only. This table has 350,000 to 450,000 clones, about 15% appearing once. The specimen sequenced was naive CD4+ T cells from blood. Source of these receptors: a man younger than 40 in good health.

This sequence joins TRBV7-9 and TRBJ2-5, with TRBD2 matching over 9 bases. CDR1 is SEHNR and CDR2 is FQNEAQ in the germline V gene (reference sequence). The CDR3 loop spans 15 amino acids. V gave up 2 bases and J gave up 5 bases; unmatched junction bases: 6. CDR3 coding DNA: TGTGCCAGCAGCTTACAGGGACTAGCAGATGAGACCCAGTACTTC. Amino acids: CASSLQGLADETQYF.

V gene TRBV9 combines with J gene TRBJ1-6; D not resolved. The CDR3 has 14 amino acids. Trimming shortened V by 0 bases and J by 7 bases, and 8 bases separated the two germline ends. Germline V gene lookup returns CDR1 SGDLS and CDR2 YYNGEE. The CDR3 sequence is CASSVAGVNSPLHF. The CDR3 coding sequence is TGTGCCAGCAGCGTAGCTGGGGTCAATTCACCCCTCCACTTT.

The chain has TRBV7-9 and TRBJ1-2, with D possibly TRBD1 on 6 matching bases. V was shortened by 5 bases and J by 8 bases, with 21 bases between the two germline ends. CDR3 length: 15 amino acids. The germline V gene encodes CDR1 SEHNR and CDR2 FQNEAQ (reference sequence). CDR3 loop: CASSGMQGSQRGYTF. The CDR3 nucleotides read TGTGCCAGCAGCGGGATGCAGGGGTCCCAACGGGGCTACACCTTC. Filled out from reference TRBV7-9 and TRBJ1-2, the complete variable domain reads DTGVSQNPRHKITKRGQNVTFRCDPISEHNRLYWYRQTLGQGPEFLTYFQNEAQLEKSRLLSDRFSAERPKGSFSTLEIQRTEQGDSAMYLCASSGMQGSQRGYTFGSGTRLTVV.

This clone was picked up many times. The chain links TRBV14 to TRBJ2-1; TRBD2 matches at 10 bases. This CDR3 is 17 amino acids long. Unmatched junction bases numbered 7, after V lost 1 base and J lost 4 bases. CDR1 and CDR2 from the germline V gene are SGHDN and FVKESK. The CDR3 spells CASSQVLAGGGYNEQFF. In nucleotides, the CDR3 is TGTGCCAGCAGCCAAGTTTTAGCGGGAGGCGGGTACAATGAGCAGTTCTTC.

This clone was recorded a few times. The chain recombines TRBV30 with TRBJ1-1; no clear D. There are 13 residues in the CDR3. CDR1 and CDR2 from the germline V gene are GTSNPN and SVGIG (reference sequence). The V gene lost 5 bases and the J gene lost 2 bases, with 12 bases spanning the gap. As DNA, the CDR3 is TGTGCCTGGGGGTCTTTTTCTAACACTGAAGCTTTCTTT. It specifies CAWGSFSNTEAFF.

This rearrangement joins TRBV30 to TRBJ1-3; D is possibly TRBD1 (5 bases). V was clipped by 2 bases and J by 3 bases, with 20 bases between them. The CDR3 has 17 amino acids. CDR1 and CDR2 from the germline V gene are GTSNPN and SVGIG (reference sequence). The CDR3 protein is CAWSFGGVINDGNTIYF. As DNA, the CDR3 is TGTGCCTGGAGTTTCGGGGGAGTAATTAATGATGGAAACACCATATATTTT.

The table lists this clone with a few counts. V and J are TRBV9 and TRBJ2-5; D assignment may be TRBD1 or TRBD2 (5 bases each). The CDR3 length is 15 residues. V dropped 2 bases and J dropped 5 bases, with 16 bases sitting between them. Germline-derived CDR1 and CDR2 are SGDLS and YYNGEE. Written as DNA, the CDR3 is TGTGCCAGCAGCGTTACCCCACTAGGGGAGGAGACCCAGTACTTC. Encoded protein: CASSVTPLGEETQYF.

The chain couples TRBV30 to TRBJ1-5, with a weak D call TRBD1 (5 bases). The CDR3 sequence is 12 residues long. V was trimmed by 2 bases and J by 8 bases, leaving 10 bases between them. The germline gives CDR1 GTSNPN, CDR2 SVGIG (reference sequence). DNA for the CDR3: TGTGCCTGGAGTCAAACGGGGGAGCCCCAGCATTTT. Protein product: CAWSQTGEPQHF.

This clone has a handful of counts. The chain combines TRBV19 with TRBJ1-1; D perhaps matches TRBD1 (6 bases). CDR3 size: 14 residues. Germline V gene data show CDR1 as LNHDA and CDR2 as SQIVND (reference sequence). Trimming stripped 5 bases from V and 8 bases from J, with 18 bases between. The chain's CDR3 is CASSLPLGGGEAFF. Written as DNA, the CDR3 is TGTGCCAGTAGTCTACCTTTGGGAGGGGGAGAAGCTTTCTTT.

The chain joins TRBV19 to TRBJ2-1; no clear D gene. Germline loops: CDR1 LNHDA, CDR2 SQIVND (reference sequence). The CDR3 spans 15 residues. V gave up 3 bases and J gave up 0 bases, with 9 bases separating them. CDR3 sequence: CASSIHSSSYNEQFF. For the CDR3, the DNA is TGTGCCAGTAGTATTCACAGCAGCTCCTACAATGAGCAGTTCTTC.

The genes are TRBV7-2 and TRBJ1-6, with TRBD1 matching over 8 bases. The CDR3 spans 15 residues. After removal of 4 bases from V and 9 bases from J, the junction contained 8 bases not matched to a gene. Germline V CDR1 and CDR2: SGHTA, FQGNSA. The CDR3 is CASSSDRVLGSPLHF. The CDR3 nucleotides read TGTGCCAGCAGCTCGGACAGGGTGCTTGGTTCACCCCTCCACTTT.

The genes are TRBV7-2 and TRBJ2-3; D unclear. Trimming took off 4 bases at V and 2 bases at J, with 19 bases between the two ends. Germline CDR1 SGHTA, CDR2 FQGNSA. The CDR3 length is 17 residues. CDR3 residues: CASSSPPGKAATDTQYF. In DNA form, the CDR3 reads TGTGCCAGCAGCTCCCCCCCTGGGAAGGCAGCCACAGATACGCAGTATTTT.

In this sample, this clone turned up a few times. The chain couples TRBV7-9 to TRBJ2-3, with D perhaps matching TRBD1 or TRBD2 (5 bases each). With 1 base removed from V and 0 bases from J, the gap between germline ends came to 17 bases. CDR3 length: 18 residues. The germline CDR1 and CDR2 sequences are SEHNR and FQNEAQ (reference sequence). The CDR3 loop is CASSLVKGDLSSTDTQYF. In DNA form, the CDR3 reads TGTGCCAGCAGCTTAGTCAAAGGGGACCTATCCAGCACAGATACGCAGTATTTT.

This clone has only one observation. The genes are TRBV20-1 and TRBJ1-3; a possible D gene is TRBD1 (6 bases). Germline values: CDR1 DFQATT, CDR2 SNEGSKA (reference sequence). The V gene lost 6 bases and the J gene lost 4 bases, with 7 bases spanning the gap. The CDR3 is 11 amino acids. Here the CDR3 reads CSAGQGNTIYF. CDR3 sequence (DNA): TGCAGTGCCGGACAGGGAAACACCATATATTTT.

This clone was counted only a few times. V usage is TRBV5-6 and J usage is TRBJ2-7; a weak D match, TRBD2 (5 bases). The CDR3 spans 13 residues. CDR1 SGHDT and CDR2 YYEEEE come from the germline V gene. Trimming took 1 base from V and 5 from J, leaving 10 bases between them. The CDR3 nucleotides are TGTGCCAGCAGCTTGATACTAGTCCACGAGCAGTACTTC. Residues: CASSLILVHEQYF.

The chain combines TRBV27 with TRBJ2-1, with D uncertain. CDR1 is MNHEY, CDR2 SMNVEV, per germline (reference sequence). The CDR3 covers 13 residues. Trimming cost V 3 bases and J 7 bases, with 10 bases left between them. In nucleotides, the CDR3 is TGTGCCAGCAGTTTTTGGGGTGTAAATGAGCAGTTCTTC. Its translation: CASSFWGVNEQFF.

The rearrangement links TRBV30 to TRBJ2-1; 11 positions match TRBD2. The trim removed 1 base at V and 1 base at J, leaving 3 bases unmatched. Germline V gene lookup returns CDR1 GTSNPN and CDR2 SVGIG (reference sequence). The CDR3 is 16 amino acids. The CDR3 sequence is CAWSGLAGRSYNEQFF. The CDR3 DNA sequence: TGTGCCTGGAGTGGACTAGCGGGAAGGTCCTACAATGAGCAGTTCTTC.

The J gene is TRBJ1-2, the V gene TRBV4-1; 8 positions agree with TRBD1. CDR3 length: 16 residues. V lost 2 bases and J lost 5; bases outside the gene matches: 10. Germline loops: CDR1 MGHRA, CDR2 YSYEKL. CDR3 sequence: CASSQKGQGKGYGYTF. The CDR3 bases are TGCGCCAGCAGCCAAAAAGGACAGGGAAAAGGATATGGCTACACCTTC.

This clone was seen a single time. The chain uses TRBV10-3 and TRBJ2-7; no definite D call. The CDR3 runs 12 residues. The germline V gene has CDR1 ENHRY and CDR2 SYGVKD. V was trimmed by 2 bases and J by 1 base, leaving 3 bases between them. CDR3 in DNA: TGTGCCATCAGTGAGCATTCCTACGAGCAGTACTTC. Its protein is CAISEHSYEQYF.

This clone occurred a few times. This sequence joins TRBV5-4 and TRBJ2-1; 12 bases are a match to TRBD2. CDR3 length: 19 residues. V lost 9 bases to trimming and J lost 1 base; unmatched junction nucleotides: 17. The V gene's germline CDR1 is SGHNT and CDR2 YYREEE (reference sequence). The CDR3 here is CANTGPGLAGWRSYNEQFF. For the CDR3, the DNA is TGTGCCAACACCGGGCCGGGACTAGCGGGTTGGAGATCCTACAATGAGCAGTTCTTC.

This clone occurred a few times. This rearrangement joins TRBV18 to TRBJ2-5; perhaps TRBD2 as D (5 bases). CDR3 length: 16 residues. Germline-derived CDR1 and CDR2 are KGHSH and LQKENI. The V end was cut by 3 bases, the J end by 5 bases, with 19 bases between. The CDR3: CASSPALAWDWETQYF. The CDR3 DNA reads as TGTGCCAGCTCACCTGCCCTAGCTTGGGATTGGGAGACCCAGTACTTC.

This clone has only a few counts. The CDR3 DNA reads TGTGCCAGCAGCCCCCGACTAGCGGGGGCCCAAGAGACCCAGTACTTC. Translation: CASSPRLAGAQETQYF. J is TRBJ2-5 and V is TRBV5-4; 12 bases agree with TRBD2. V gave up 4 bases and J gave up 1 base; unmatched junction bases: 5. CDR3 size: 16 residues. Germline CDR1 SGHNT, CDR2 YYREEE (reference sequence).

This clone was observed a handful of times. The chain couples TRBV5-5 to TRBJ2-5; 9 bases are a match to TRBD1. CDR1 is SGHKS and CDR2 is YYEKEE in the germline V gene (reference sequence). This CDR3 region has 15 residues. The trim removed 6 bases at V and 0 bases at J, leaving 6 bases unmatched. The CDR3 spells CASTAGTGYQETQYF. The CDR3 DNA reads as TGTGCCAGCACCGCCGGGACAGGGTACCAAGAGACCCAGTACTTC. Supplemented by reference TRBV5-5 and TRBJ2-5, the full variable domain reads DAGVTQSPTHLIKTRGQQVTLRCSPISGHKSVSWYQQVLGQGPQFIFQYYEKEERGRGNFPDRFSARQFPNYSSELNVNALLLGDSALYLCASTAGTGYQETQYFGPGTRLLVL.

This clone was observed a few times. The chain recombines TRBV7-2 with TRBJ2-7; D may match TRBD1 or TRBD2 (5 bases each). Trimming took 11 bases from V and 9 from J, leaving 23 bases between them. Germline-derived CDR1 and CDR2 are SGHTA and FQGNSA. This CDR3 contains 13 residues. CDR3 loop: CASGPEYRTVQYF. The DNA of the CDR3 is TGTGCCTCGGGGCCAGAATACCGTACTGTGCAGTACTTC.

This clone has just a few counts. The chain is built from TRBV5-4 and TRBJ2-5, with 9 bases identical to TRBD1. The trim removed 0 bases at V and 5 bases at J, leaving 5 bases unmatched. This CDR3 comprises 15 residues. Looked up from germline, CDR1 is SGHNT and CDR2 is YYREEE (reference sequence). CDR3 bases: TGTGCCAGCAGCTTGGAACAGGGGGCATTGGAGACCCAGTACTTC. Protein product: CASSLEQGALETQYF.

This clone was observed a few times. The chain uses TRBV5-1 and TRBJ1-2, with D unresolved. Germline V lookup: CDR1 SGHRS, CDR2 YFSETQ. Trimming shortened V by 1 base and J by 7 bases, and 5 bases separated the two germline ends. The CDR3 is made up of 11 amino acids. CDR3: CASSLNGGYTF. CDR3 coding DNA: TGCGCCAGCAGCTTGAACGGTGGCTACACCTTC. The full variable domain, with the rest looked up from reference TRBV5-1 and TRBJ1-2, is KAGVTQTPRYLIKTRGQQVTLSCSPISGHRSVSWYQQTPGQGLQFLFEYFSETQRNKGNFPGRFSGRQFSNSRSEMNVSTLELGDSALYLCASSLNGGYTFGSGTRLTVV.

This sequence joins TRBV5-6 and TRBJ1-6; TRBD1 aligns across 8 bases. The CDR3 has 14 amino acids. V dropped 5 bases and J dropped 7; count of bases not matched to a gene: 5. Germline lookup yields CDR1 SGHDT and CDR2 YYEEEE. DNA of the CDR3: TGTGCCAGCAGTGCCGACAGGGGAAATTCACCCCTCCACTTT. This sequence encodes CASSADRGNSPLHF.